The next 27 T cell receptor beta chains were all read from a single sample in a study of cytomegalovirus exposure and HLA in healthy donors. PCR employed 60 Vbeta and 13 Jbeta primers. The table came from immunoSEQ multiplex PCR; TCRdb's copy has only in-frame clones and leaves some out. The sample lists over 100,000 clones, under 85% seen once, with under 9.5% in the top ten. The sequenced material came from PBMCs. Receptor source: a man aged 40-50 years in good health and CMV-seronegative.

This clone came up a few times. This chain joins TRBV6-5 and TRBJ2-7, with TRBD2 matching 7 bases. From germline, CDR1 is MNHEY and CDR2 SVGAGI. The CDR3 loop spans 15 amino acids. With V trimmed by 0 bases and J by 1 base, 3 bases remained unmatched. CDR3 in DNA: TGTGCCAGCAGTTACTCGGGGGGGGTGTCCTACGAGCAGTACTTC. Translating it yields CASSYSGGVSYEQYF.

CDR3 in DNA: TGCGCCAGCAGCCGCCAAGCAGAAGGGGTACAGAATGAGCAGTTCTTC. This sequence encodes CASSRQAEGVQNEQFF. The J gene is TRBJ2-1, the V gene TRBV4-3; D perhaps matches TRBD1 (5 bases). V was pared by 4 bases and J by 7 bases, with 20 bases between. The germline V gene encodes CDR1 LGHNA and CDR2 YSLEER. This CDR3 has 16 amino acids.

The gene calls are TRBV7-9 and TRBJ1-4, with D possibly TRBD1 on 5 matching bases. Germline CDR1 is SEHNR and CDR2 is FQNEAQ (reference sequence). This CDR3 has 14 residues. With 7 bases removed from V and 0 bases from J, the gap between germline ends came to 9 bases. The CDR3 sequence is CASTKDTTNEKLFF. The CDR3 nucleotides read TGTGCCAGCACCAAGGACACAACTAATGAAAAACTGTTTTTT. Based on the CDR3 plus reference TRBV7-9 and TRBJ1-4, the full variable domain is DTGVSQNPRHKITKRGQNVTFRCDPISEHNRLYWYRQTLGQGPEFLTYFQNEAQLEKSRLLSDRFSAERPKGSFSTLEIQRTEQGDSAMYLCASTKDTTNEKLFFGSGTQLSVL.

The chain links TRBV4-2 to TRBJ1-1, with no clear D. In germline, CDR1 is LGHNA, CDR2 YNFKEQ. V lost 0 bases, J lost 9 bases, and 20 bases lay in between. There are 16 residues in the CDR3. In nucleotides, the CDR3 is TGTGCCAGCAGCCAAGAGGGAAAAGACGGGGTGTCGAAAGCTTTCTTT. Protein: CASSQEGKDGVSKAFF.

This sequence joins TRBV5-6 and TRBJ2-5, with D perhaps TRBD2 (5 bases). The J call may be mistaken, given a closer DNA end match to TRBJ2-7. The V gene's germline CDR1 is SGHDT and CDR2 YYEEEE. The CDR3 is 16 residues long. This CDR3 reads CASSLAGLSLSYEQYF. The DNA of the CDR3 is TGTGCCAGCAGCTTGGCAGGACTCAGTCTCTCCTACGAGCAGTACTTC.

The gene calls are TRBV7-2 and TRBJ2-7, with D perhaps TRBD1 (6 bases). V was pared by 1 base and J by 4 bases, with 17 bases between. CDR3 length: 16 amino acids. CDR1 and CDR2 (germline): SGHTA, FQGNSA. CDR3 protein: CASSLESRGRGYEQYF. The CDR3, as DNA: TGTGCCAGCAGCTTAGAATCTCGTGGCAGGGGTTACGAGCAGTACTTC.

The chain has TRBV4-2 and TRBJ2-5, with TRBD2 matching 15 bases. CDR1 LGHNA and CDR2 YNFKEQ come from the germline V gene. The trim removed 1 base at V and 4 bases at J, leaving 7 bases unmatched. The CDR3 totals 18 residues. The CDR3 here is CASSQAIPGLAGGETQYF. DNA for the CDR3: TGTGCCAGCAGCCAAGCTATACCGGGACTAGCGGGGGGAGAGACCCAGTACTTC.

The CDR3 loop reads CASSYFPGAEYNEQFF. The CDR3 coding sequence is TGTGCCAGCAGCTACTTCCCAGGAGCGGAGTACAATGAGCAGTTCTTC. The chain uses TRBV7-9 and TRBJ2-1; a possible D gene is TRBD2 (5 bases). Germline values: CDR1 SEHNR, CDR2 FQNEAQ (reference sequence). This CDR3 is 16 amino acids long. V gave up 4 bases and J gave up 4 bases, with 17 bases separating them.

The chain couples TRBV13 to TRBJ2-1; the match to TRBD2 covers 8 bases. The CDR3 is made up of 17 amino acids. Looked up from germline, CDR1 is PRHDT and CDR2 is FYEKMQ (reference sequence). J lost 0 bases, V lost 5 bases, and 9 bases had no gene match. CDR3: CASSPPTGTSSYNEQFF. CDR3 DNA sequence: TGTGCCAGCAGCCCGCCTACAGGGACTAGCTCCTACAATGAGCAGTTCTTC.

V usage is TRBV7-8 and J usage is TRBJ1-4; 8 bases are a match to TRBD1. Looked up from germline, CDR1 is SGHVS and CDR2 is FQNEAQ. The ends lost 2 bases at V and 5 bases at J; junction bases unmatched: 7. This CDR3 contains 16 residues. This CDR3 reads CASSLPPTGVNEKLFF. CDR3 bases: TGTGCCAGCAGCTTACCCCCGACAGGGGTAAATGAAAAACTGTTTTTT.

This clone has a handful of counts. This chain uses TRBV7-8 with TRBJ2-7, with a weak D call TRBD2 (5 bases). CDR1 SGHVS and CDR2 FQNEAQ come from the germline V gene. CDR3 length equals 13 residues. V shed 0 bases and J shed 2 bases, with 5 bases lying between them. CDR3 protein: CASSLAGAYEQYF. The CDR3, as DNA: TGTGCCAGCAGCTTAGCCGGGGCCTACGAGCAGTACTTC. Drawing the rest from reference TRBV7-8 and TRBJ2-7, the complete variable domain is GAGVSQSPRYKVAKRGQDVALRCDPISGHVSLFWYQQALGQGPEFLTYFQNEAQLDKSGLPSDRFFAERPEGSVSTLKIQRTQQEDSAVYLCASSLAGAYEQYFGPGTRLTVT.

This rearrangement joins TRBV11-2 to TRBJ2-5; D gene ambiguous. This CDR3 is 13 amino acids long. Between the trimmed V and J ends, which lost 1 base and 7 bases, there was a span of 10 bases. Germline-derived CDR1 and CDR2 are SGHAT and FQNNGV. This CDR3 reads CASSLGSLGTQYF. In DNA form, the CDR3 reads TGTGCCAGCAGCTTAGGGTCCCTAGGGACCCAGTACTTC.

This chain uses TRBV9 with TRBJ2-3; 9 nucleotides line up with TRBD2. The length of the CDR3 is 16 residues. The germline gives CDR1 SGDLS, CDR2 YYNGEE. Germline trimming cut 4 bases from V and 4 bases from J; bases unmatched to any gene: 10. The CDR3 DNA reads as TGTGCCAGCAGCAGCACGGGCGGGGGGGCGGCAGATACGCAGTATTTT. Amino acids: CASSSTGGGAADTQYF.

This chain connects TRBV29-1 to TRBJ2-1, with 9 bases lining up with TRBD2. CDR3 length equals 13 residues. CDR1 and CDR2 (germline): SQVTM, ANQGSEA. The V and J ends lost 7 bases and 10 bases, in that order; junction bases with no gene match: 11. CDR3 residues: CSARGGSGGEQFF. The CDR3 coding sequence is TGCAGCGCTCGGGGTGGGAGCGGGGGGGAGCAGTTCTTC.

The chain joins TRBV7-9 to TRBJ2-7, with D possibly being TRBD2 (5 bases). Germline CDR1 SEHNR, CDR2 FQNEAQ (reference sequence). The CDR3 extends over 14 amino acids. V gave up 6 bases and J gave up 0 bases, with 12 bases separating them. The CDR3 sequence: CASRGIGSSYEQYF. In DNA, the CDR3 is TGTGCCAGCAGGGGGATTGGGAGCTCCTACGAGCAGTACTTC.

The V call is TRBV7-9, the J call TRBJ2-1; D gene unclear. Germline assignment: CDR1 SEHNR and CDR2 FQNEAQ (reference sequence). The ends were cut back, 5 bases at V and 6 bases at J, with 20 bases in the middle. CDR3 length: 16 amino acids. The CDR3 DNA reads TGTGCCAGCAGCCGAGACACGGCGAGACCCGGCAATGAGCAGTTCTTC. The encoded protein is CASSRDTARPGNEQFF.

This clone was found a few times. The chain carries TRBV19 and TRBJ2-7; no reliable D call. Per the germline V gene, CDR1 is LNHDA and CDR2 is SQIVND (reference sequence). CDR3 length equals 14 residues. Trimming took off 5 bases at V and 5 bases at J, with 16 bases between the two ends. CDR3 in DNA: TGTGCCAGTAGTTCCGCATCTAATCTCGACGAGCAGTACTTC. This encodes CASSSASNLDEQYF. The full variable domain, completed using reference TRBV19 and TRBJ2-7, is DGGITQSPKYLFRKEGQNVTLSCEQNLNHDAMYWYRQDPGQGLRLIYYSQIVNDFQKGDIAEGYSVSREKKESFPLTVTSAQKNPTAFYLCASSSASNLDEQYFGPGTRLTVT.

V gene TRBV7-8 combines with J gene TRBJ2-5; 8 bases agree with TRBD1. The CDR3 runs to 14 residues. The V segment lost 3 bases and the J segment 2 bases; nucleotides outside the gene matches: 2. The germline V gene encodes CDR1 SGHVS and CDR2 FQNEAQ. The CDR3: CASSFYRGQETQYF. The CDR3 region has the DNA TGTGCCAGCAGCTTCTACAGGGGGCAAGAGACCCAGTACTTC. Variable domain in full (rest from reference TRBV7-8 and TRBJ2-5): GAGVSQSPRYKVAKRGQDVALRCDPISGHVSLFWYQQALGQGPEFLTYFQNEAQLDKSGLPSDRFFAERPEGSVSTLKIQRTQQEDSAVYLCASSFYRGQETQYFGPGTRLLVL.

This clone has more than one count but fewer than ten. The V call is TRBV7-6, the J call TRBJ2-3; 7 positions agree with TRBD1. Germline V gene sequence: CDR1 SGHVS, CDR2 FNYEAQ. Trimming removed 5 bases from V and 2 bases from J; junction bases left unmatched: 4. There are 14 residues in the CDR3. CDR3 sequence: CASSPDRDTDTQYF. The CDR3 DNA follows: TGTGCCAGCAGCCCCGACAGGGACACAGATACGCAGTATTTT.

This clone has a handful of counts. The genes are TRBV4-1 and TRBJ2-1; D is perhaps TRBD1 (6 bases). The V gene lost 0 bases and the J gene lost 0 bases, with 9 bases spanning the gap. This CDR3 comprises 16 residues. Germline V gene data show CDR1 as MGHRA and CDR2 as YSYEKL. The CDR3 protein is CASSQDTRGSYNEQFF. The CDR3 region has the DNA TGCGCCAGCAGCCAAGATACCAGGGGCTCCTACAATGAGCAGTTCTTC.

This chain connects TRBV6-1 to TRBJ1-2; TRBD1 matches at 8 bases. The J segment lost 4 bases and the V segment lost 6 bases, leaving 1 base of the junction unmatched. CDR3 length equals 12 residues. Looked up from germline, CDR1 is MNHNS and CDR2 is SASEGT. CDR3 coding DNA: TGTGCCAGCAGGGGGACAGGCTATGGCTACACCTTC. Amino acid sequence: CASRGTGYGYTF.

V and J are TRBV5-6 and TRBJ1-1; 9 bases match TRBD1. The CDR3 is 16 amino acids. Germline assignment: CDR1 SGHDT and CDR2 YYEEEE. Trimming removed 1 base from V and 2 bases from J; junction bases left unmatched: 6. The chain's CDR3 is CASSLWRDRVNTEAFF. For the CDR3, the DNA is TGTGCCAGCAGCTTGTGGCGGGACAGGGTTAACACTGAAGCTTTCTTT.

CDR3 region: CASSQGRAAGELFF. CDR3 nucleotide sequence: TGTGCCAGCAGCCAGGGCCGGGCAGCCGGGGAGCTGTTTTTT. V is TRBV9 and J is TRBJ2-2; TRBD1 might be the D (5 bases). The CDR3 runs to 14 residues. Germline CDR1 reads SGDLS; CDR2 reads YYNGEE. The V gene lost 4 bases and the J gene lost 6 bases, with 13 bases spanning the gap.

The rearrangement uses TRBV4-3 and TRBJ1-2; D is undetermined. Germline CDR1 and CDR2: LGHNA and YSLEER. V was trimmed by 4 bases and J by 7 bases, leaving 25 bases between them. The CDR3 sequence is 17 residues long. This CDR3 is CASSPDPPGSSIGGYTF. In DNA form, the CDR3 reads TGCGCCAGCAGCCCTGATCCCCCGGGGTCTAGTATAGGTGGCTACACCTTC.

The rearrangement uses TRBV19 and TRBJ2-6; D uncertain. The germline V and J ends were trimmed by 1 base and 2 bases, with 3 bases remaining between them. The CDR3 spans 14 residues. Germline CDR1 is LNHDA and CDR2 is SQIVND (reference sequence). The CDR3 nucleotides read TGTGCCAGTAGTATAGCGGCTGGGGCCAACGTCCTGACTTTC. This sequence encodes CASSIAAGANVLTF.

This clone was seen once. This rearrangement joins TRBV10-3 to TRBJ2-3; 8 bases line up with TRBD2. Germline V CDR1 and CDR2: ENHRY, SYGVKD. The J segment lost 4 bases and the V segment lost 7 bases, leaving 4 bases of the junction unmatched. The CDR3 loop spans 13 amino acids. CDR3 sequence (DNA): TGTGCCATCACGGCGGGGGGAGCAGATACGCAGTATTTT. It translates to CAITAGGADTQYF.

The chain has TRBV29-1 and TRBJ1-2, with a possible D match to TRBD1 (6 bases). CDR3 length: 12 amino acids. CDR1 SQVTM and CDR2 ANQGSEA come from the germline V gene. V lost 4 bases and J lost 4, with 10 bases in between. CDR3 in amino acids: CSVVQGIYGYTF. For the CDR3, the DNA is TGCAGCGTTGTACAGGGTATCTATGGCTACACCTTC.